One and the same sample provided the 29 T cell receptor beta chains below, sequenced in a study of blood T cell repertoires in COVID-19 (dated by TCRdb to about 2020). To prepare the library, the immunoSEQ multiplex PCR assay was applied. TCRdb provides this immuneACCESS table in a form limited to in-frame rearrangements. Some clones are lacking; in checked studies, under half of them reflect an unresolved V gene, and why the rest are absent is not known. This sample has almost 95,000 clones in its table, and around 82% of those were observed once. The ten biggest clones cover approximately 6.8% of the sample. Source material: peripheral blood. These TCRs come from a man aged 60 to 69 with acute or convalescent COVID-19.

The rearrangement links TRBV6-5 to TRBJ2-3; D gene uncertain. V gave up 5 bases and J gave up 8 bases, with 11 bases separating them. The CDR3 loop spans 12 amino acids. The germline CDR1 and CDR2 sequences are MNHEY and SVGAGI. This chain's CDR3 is CASSTTEGTQYF. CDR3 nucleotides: TGTGCCAGCAGTACGACTGAAGGTACGCAGTATTTT.

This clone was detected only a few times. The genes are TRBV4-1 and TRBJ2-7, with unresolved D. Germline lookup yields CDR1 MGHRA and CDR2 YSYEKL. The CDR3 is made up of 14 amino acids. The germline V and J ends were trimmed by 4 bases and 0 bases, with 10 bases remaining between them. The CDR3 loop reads CASSPQATSYEQYF. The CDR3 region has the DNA TGCGCCAGCAGCCCGCAGGCTACCTCCTACGAGCAGTACTTC.

The CDR3 spells CASRATQGPDQPQHF. DNA for the CDR3: TGCGCCAGCAGAGCAACACAGGGGCCGGATCAGCCCCAGCATTTT. The J gene is TRBJ1-5, the V gene TRBV5-1, with 7 bases lining up with TRBD1. V shed 5 bases and J 5 bases; nucleotides not matched to a gene: 10. The CDR3 covers 15 residues. In germline, CDR1 is SGHRS, CDR2 YFSETQ.

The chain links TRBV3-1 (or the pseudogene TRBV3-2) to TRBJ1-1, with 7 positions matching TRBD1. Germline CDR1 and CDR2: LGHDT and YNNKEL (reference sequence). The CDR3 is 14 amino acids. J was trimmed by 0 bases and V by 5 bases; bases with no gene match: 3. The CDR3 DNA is TGTGCCAGCAGCTTGGGACAGATGAACACTGAAGCTTTCTTT. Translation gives CASSLGQMNTEAFF.

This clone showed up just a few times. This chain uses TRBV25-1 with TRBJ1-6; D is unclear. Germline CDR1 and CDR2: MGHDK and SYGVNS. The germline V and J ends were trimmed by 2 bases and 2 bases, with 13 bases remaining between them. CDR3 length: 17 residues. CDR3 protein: CASSEDVSQTYNSPLHF. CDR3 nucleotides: TGTGCCAGCAGTGAAGATGTCAGTCAAACCTATAATTCACCCCTCCACTTT.

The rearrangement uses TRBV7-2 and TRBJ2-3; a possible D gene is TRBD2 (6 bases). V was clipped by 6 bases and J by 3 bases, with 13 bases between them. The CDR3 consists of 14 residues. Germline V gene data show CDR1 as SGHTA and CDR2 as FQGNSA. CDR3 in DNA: TGTGCCAGCAGTCTCCGGCGGGGAACAGATACGCAGTATTTT. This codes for CASSLRRGTDTQYF.

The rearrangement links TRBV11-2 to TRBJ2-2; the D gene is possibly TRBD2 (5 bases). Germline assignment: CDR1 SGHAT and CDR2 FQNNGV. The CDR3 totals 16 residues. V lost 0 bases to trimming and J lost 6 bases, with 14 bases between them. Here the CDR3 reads CASSLDPRRSAGELFF. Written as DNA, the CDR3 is TGTGCCAGCAGCTTAGATCCCAGGAGGTCGGCCGGGGAGCTGTTTTTT. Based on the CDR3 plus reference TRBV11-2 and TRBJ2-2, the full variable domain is EAGVAQSPRYKIIEKRQSVAFWCNPISGHATLYWYQQILGQGPKLLIQFQNNGVVDDSQLPKDRFSAERLKGVDSTLKIQPAKLEDSAVYLCASSLDPRRSAGELFFGEGSRLTVL.

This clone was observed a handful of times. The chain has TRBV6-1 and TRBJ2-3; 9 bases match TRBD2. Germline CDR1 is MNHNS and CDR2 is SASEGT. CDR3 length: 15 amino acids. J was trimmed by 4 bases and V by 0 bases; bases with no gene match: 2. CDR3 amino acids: CASSEAGGGADTQYF. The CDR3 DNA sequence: TGTGCCAGCAGTGAAGCCGGCGGGGGGGCAGATACGCAGTATTTT.

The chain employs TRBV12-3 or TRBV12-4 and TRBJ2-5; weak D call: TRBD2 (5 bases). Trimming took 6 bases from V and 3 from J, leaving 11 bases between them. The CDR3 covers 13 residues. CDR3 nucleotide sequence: TGTGCCAGCAGATCCTGGGAGAAAGAGACCCAGTACTTC. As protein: CASRSWEKETQYF.

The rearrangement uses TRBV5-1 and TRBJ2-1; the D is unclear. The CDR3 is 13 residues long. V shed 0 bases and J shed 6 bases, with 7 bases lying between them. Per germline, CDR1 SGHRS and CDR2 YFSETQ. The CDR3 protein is CASSLAHVNEQFF. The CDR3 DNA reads TGCGCCAGCAGCTTGGCCCATGTCAATGAGCAGTTCTTC.

In DNA form, the CDR3 reads TGTGCCAGCAGCCCGGAACAGGGAGTCATGGAGACCCAGTACTTC. Translating it yields CASSPEQGVMETQYF. The V and J genes are TRBV6-5 and TRBJ2-5; possibly TRBD1 for D (6 bases). Germline V gene sequence: CDR1 MNHEY, CDR2 SVGAGI. Trimming cost V 6 bases and J 5 bases, with 19 bases left between them. The length of the CDR3 is 15 residues.

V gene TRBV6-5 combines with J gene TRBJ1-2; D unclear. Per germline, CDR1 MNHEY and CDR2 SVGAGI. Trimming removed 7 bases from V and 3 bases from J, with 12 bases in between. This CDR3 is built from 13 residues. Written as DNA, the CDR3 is TGTGCCAGCAACACGGGAATATACTATGGCTACACCTTC. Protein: CASNTGIYYGYTF.

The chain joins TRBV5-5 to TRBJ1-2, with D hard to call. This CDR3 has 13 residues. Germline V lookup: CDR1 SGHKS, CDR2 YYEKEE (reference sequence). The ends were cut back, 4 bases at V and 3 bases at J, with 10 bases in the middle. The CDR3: CASSLDGDYGYTF. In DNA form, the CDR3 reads TGTGCCAGCAGCCTGGACGGTGACTATGGCTACACCTTC. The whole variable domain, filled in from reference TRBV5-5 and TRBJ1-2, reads DAGVTQSPTHLIKTRGQQVTLRCSPISGHKSVSWYQQVLGQGPQFIFQYYEKEERGRGNFPDRFSARQFPNYSSELNVNALLLGDSALYLCASSLDGDYGYTFGSGTRLTVV.

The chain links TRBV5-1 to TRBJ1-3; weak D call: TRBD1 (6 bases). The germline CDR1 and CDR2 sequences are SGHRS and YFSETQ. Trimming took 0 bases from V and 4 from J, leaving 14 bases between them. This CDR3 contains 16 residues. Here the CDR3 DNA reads TGCGCCAGCAGCTTGGCCAGTACAGGGTACGGAAACACCATATATTTT. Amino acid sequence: CASSLASTGYGNTIYF.

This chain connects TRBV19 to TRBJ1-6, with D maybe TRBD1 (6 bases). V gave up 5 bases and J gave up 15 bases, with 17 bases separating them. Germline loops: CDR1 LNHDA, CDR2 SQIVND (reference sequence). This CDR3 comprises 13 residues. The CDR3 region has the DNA TGTGCCAGTAGTGCTCGACAGGCCCGCCACCTCCACTTT. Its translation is CASSARQARHLHF.

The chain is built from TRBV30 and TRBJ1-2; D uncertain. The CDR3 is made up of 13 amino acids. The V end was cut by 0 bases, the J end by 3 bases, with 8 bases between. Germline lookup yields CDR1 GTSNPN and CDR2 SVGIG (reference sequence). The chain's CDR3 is CAWSVPQDYGYTF. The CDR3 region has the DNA TGTGCCTGGAGTGTACCCCAGGACTATGGCTACACCTTC.

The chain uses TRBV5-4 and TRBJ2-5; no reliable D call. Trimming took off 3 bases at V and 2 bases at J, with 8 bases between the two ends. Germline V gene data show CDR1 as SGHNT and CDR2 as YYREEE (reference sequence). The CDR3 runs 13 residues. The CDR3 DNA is TGTGCCAGCAGCTCTCAGGTGCAAGAGACCCAGTACTTC. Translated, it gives CASSSQVQETQYF.

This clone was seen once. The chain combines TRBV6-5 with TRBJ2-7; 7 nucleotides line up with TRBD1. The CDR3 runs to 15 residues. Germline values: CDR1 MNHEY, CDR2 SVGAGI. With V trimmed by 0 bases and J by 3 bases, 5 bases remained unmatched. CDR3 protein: CASSYSAGGIYEQYF. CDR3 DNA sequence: TGTGCCAGCAGTTACTCAGCAGGGGGAATCTACGAGCAGTACTTC.

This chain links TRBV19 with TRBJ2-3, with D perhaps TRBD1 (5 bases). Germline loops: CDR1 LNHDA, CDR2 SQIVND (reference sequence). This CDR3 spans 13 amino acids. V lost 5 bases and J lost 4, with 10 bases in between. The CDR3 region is CASSRQGADTQYF. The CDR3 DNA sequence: TGTGCCAGTAGTCGTCAGGGCGCAGATACGCAGTATTTT. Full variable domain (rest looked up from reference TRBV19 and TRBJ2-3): DGGITQSPKYLFRKEGQNVTLSCEQNLNHDAMYWYRQDPGQGLRLIYYSQIVNDFQKGDIAEGYSVSREKKESFPLTVTSAQKNPTAFYLCASSRQGADTQYFGPGTRLTVL.

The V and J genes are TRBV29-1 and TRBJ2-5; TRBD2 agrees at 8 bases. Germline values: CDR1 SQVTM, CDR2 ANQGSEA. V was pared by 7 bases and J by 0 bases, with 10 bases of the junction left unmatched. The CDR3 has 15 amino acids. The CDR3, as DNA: TGCAGCGCCGAGGAAGCGGGGGATAACCAAGAGACCCAGTACTTC. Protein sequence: CSAEEAGDNQETQYF.

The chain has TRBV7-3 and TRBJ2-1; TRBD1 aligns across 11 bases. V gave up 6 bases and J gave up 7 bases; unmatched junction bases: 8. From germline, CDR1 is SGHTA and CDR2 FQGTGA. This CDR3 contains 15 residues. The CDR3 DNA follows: TGTGCCAGCAGGCCAGGGACAGGGGGGCGGAATGAGCAGTTCTTC. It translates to CASRPGTGGRNEQFF.

The CDR3 nucleotides are TGCGCCAGCAGCCAAGATGTACAGGGAGATCAGCCCCAGCATTTT. It codes for CASSQDVQGDQPQHF. V and J are TRBV4-3 and TRBJ1-5; D might be TRBD1 (6 bases). The CDR3 has 15 residues. Trimming took off 0 bases at V and 5 bases at J, with 11 bases between the two ends. Germline V CDR1 and CDR2: LGHNA, YSLEER.

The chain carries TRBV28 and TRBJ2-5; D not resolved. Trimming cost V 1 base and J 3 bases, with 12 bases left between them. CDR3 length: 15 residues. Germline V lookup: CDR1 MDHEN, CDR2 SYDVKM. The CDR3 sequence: CASSLFGRGEETQYF. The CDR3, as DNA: TGTGCCAGCAGTTTATTCGGTAGAGGAGAAGAGACCCAGTACTTC.

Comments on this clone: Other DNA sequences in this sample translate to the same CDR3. The CDR3 nucleotides read TGTGCCAGTAGTAGACAGGGATATAGCAATCAGCCCCAGCATTTT. This encodes CASSRQGYSNQPQHF. The genes are TRBV19 and TRBJ1-5; the match to TRBD1 covers 7 bases. This CDR3 region has 15 residues. The ends lost 4 bases at V and 0 bases at J; junction bases unmatched: 3. Germline-derived CDR1 and CDR2 are LNHDA and SQIVND (reference sequence). Full variable domain (rest looked up from reference TRBV19 and TRBJ1-5): DGGITQSPKYLFRKEGQNVTLSCEQNLNHDAMYWYRQDPGQGLRLIYYSQIVNDFQKGDIAEGYSVSREKKESFPLTVTSAQKNPTAFYLCASSRQGYSNQPQHFGDGTRLSIL.

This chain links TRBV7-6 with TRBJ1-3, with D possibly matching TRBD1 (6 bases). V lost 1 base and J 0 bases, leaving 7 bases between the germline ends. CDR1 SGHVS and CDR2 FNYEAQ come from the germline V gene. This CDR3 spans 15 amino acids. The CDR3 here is CASSLEGDSGNTIYF. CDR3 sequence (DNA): TGTGCCAGCAGCTTAGAGGGGGACTCTGGAAACACCATATATTTT.

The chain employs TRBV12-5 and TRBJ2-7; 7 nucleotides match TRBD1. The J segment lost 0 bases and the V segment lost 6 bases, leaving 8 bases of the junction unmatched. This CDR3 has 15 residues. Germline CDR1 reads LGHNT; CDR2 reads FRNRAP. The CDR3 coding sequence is TGTGCTAGTGGACTAAGGGACAGTATCTCCTACGAGCAGTACTTC. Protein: CASGLRDSISYEQYF.

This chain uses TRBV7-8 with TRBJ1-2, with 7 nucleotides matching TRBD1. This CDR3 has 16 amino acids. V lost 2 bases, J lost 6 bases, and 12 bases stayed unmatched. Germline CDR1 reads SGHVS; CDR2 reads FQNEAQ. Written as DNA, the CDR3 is TGTGCCAGCAGCTTACGGGGCAGGGGGATGCTGAATGGCTACACCTTC. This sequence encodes CASSLRGRGMLNGYTF.

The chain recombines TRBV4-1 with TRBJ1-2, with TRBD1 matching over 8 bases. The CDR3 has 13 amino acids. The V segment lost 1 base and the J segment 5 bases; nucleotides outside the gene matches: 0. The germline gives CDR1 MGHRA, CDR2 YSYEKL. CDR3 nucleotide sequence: TGCGCCAGCAGCCAAGGGACAGGGTATGGCTACACCTTC. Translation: CASSQGTGYGYTF.

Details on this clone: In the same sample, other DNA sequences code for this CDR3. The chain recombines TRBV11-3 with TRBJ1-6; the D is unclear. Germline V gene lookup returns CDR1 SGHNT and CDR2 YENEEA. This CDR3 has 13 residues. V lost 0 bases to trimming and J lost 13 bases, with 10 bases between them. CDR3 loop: CASSLEAGSPLHF. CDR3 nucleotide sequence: TGTGCCAGCAGCTTAGAGGCTGGTTCGCCCCTCCACTTT.